This T cell receptor beta chain was identified in a study of blood T cells in healthy people across ages. On the study more broadly: Researchers report that template switching captured about one barcoded beta molecule per two T cells. Study-wide results and caveats: Diversity of TCR beta correlated strongly with naive T cell percentage. TCR beta diversity, measured per million T cells, fell in a roughly linear way with age.

Primed by a sample-barcoded 5' primer and a J-beta primer mix, a second PCR proceeded for 7 to 11 cycles. TCRdb called the 5' RACE reads again in MiXCR, with one record for every CDR3 protein. This sample yields approximately 880,000 distinct CDR3 sequences, of which roughly 50% are seen a single time; around 15% belongs to the top ten. Each sample used at least 6 million PBMCs. Points on this clonotype: Its specificity is not known.

CDR1 is SGHTA and CDR2 is FQGNSA in the germline V gene. The CDR3 spans 16 residues. The V and J ends lost 5 bases and 0 bases respectively, with 14 bases between them. This sequence was found in a man younger than 40 in good health. Sequenced input: blood. The chain joins TRBV7-2 to TRBJ2-4, with a possible D match to TRBD2 (5 bases). CDR3 DNA sequence: TGTGCCAGCAGCCAAAGCTCGGACTTAGCCAAAAACATTCAGTACTTC. Translated: CASSQSSDLAKNIQYF.